The 5 T cell receptor beta chains below were found in one sample sequenced in a study of blood T cells in healthy people across ages. A sample-barcoded 5' primer and a J-beta primer mix were used in a second PCR of roughly 7 to 11 cycles. TCRdb ran MiXCR on the 5' RACE reads and lists one entry per CDR3 protein. The table has about 1,500,000 distinct CDR3 sequences, roughly 40% seen once. The sample consisted of blood. Receptor source: a woman in her late teens or twenties in good health.

The J gene is TRBJ2-1, the V gene TRBV20-1; 7 nucleotides match TRBD2. V shed 6 bases and J 8 bases; nucleotides not matched to a gene: 7. Germline V gene lookup returns CDR1 DFQATT and CDR2 SNEGSKA (reference sequence). This CDR3 comprises 12 residues. The CDR3 DNA reads as TGCAGTGCCTCCCCACGGGGGGATGAGCAGTTCTTC. Encoded protein: CSASPRGDEQFF.

The chain carries TRBV27 and TRBJ2-3, with unresolved D. The V gene's germline CDR1 is MNHEY and CDR2 SMNVEV (reference sequence). The V and J ends lost 2 bases and 2 bases respectively, with 8 bases between them. This CDR3 region has 14 residues. CDR3 coding DNA: TGTGCCAGCAGTTTAAGGTGGTACACAGATACGCAGTATTTT. It codes for CASSLRWYTDTQYF.

CDR3: CASSGGRDYSYEQYF. The CDR3 DNA sequence: TGTGCCAGCAGTGGGGGTAGGGACTACTCCTACGAGCAGTACTTC. The chain uses TRBV25-1 and TRBJ2-7; 7 bases line up with TRBD2. Per germline, CDR1 MGHDK and CDR2 SYGVNS. The CDR3 is 15 amino acids. Trimming cost V 4 bases and J 0 bases; bases outside gene matches: 6.

The chain recombines TRBV12-3 or TRBV12-4 with TRBJ2-3, with no clear D. Trimming shortened V by 1 base and J by 6 bases, and 14 bases separated the two germline ends. The CDR3 contains 15 residues. The chain's CDR3 is CASSLGTSQPDTQYF. The CDR3 coding sequence is TGTGCCAGCAGTTTAGGCACCTCTCAACCGGATACGCAGTATTTT.

This clonotype was seen more than once but under ten times. V is TRBV10-3 and J is TRBJ1-2, with D possibly being TRBD1 (6 bases). The V gene's germline CDR1 is ENHRY and CDR2 SYGVKD. V lost 2 bases to trimming and J lost 4 bases, with 14 bases between them. The CDR3 covers 15 residues. The chain's CDR3 is CAISEAGTNIYGYTF. The CDR3 coding sequence is TGTGCCATCAGTGAGGCAGGGACAAACATCTATGGCTACACCTTC.